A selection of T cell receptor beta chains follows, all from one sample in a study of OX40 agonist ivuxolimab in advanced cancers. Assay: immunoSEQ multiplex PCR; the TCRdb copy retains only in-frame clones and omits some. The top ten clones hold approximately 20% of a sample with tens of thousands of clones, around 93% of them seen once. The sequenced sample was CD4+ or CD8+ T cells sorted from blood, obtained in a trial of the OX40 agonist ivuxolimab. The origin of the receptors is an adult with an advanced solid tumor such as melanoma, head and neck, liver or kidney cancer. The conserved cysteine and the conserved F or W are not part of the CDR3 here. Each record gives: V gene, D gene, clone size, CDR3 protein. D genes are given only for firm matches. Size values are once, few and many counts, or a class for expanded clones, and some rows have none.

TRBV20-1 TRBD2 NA SARLAGVQF
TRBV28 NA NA ASSPSGGPVFNQPQH
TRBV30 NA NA AWSVLGLTSGNTIY
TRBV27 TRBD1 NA ASSLGDSSYNEQF
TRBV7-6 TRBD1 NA ASTLRGRGTNSPLH
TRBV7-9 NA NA ASSKTTGPKNIQY
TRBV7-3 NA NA ASSSTADGHNEQF
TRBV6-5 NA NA ASRIPGGPTGYT
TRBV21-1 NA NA ASSEQGAVGYEQY
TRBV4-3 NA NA ASSHGLLGDTEAF
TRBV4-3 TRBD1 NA ASSHTTGPKGLPLH
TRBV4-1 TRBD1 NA ASSTGQGPHLGYT
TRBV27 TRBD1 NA ASSPRQGVRQPQH
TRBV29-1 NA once SVVLPAGHRSGYT
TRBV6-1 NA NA ASSWVQYNEQF
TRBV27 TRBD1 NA ASSQGQGAGGYT
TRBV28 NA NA ASSLGGSGYGYT
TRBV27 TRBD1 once ASSLVQGYNEQF
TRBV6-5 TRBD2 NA ASRVAGGYNEQF
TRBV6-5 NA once ASSYVESYSYEQY
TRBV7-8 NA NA ASSLRWAKNIQY
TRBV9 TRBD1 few ASSVVKGANTEAF
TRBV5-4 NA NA ASSLSGYNSPLH
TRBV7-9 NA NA ASSFAQGSYNEQF
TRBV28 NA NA ASSLYYVAEGVLYSGNTIY
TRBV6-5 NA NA ASSYRPRGRYNEQF
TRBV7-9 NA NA ASSLVGVNYGYT
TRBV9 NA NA ASSPRTGSNTGELF
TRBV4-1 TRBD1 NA ASSRVTGTGNQPQH
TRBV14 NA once ASSQEASGEGYT
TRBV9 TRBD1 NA ASSPTGVYGYT